The 29 T cell receptor beta chains below all came from one sample that was sequenced in a study of OX40 agonist ivuxolimab in advanced cancers. Using immunoSEQ multiplex PCR, the repertoire was profiled, and TCRdb retains in-frame clones only, with some absent. This sample has 65,000 or so clones, with around 90% found just once. The sequencing used CD4+ or CD8+ T cells sorted from blood, collected in a trial of the OX40 agonist ivuxolimab. These receptors came from an adult with an advanced solid tumor such as melanoma, head and neck, liver or kidney cancer.

The J gene is TRBJ1-3, the V gene TRBV7-2, with D perhaps TRBD1 (5 bases). The CDR3 totals 15 residues. Germline CDR1 reads SGHTA; CDR2 reads FQGNSA. The V and J ends lost 2 bases and 4 bases respectively, with 12 bases between them. The CDR3 sequence: CASSLTPGTGNTIYF. The CDR3 DNA reads TGTGCCAGCAGCTTAACCCCAGGGACGGGAAACACCATATATTTT.

The chain couples TRBV6-5 to TRBJ2-7; D possibly matches TRBD1 or TRBD2 (6 bases each). CDR3 length equals 12 residues. Germline V gene sequence: CDR1 MNHEY, CDR2 SVGAGI. Deletions cut 5 bases from V and 4 bases from J, with 9 bases between. The DNA of the CDR3 is TGTGCCAGCAGTGAAGGGGGGTACGAGCAGTACTTC. As protein: CASSEGGYEQYF.

This chain links TRBV20-1 with TRBJ2-2; D gene uncertain. This CDR3 region has 11 residues. Germline-derived CDR1 and CDR2 are DFQATT and SNEGSKA (reference sequence). Trimming left V 3 bases short and J 7 bases short, with 6 bases between. DNA for the CDR3: TGCAGTGCTAGCGAAGACGGGGAGCTGTTTTTT. Its translation: CSASEDGELFF.

The gene calls are TRBV7-9 and TRBJ1-5; tentative D call: TRBD1 (5 bases). The CDR3 covers 14 residues. Trimming removed 8 bases at V and 6 bases at J, with 17 bases between. Germline CDR1 SEHNR, CDR2 FQNEAQ (reference sequence). Here the CDR3 DNA reads TGTGCCAGCGCTAGTGGGGTAGGGGTTCAGCCCCAGCATTTT. Its protein product is CASASGVGVQPQHF. Supplemented by reference TRBV7-9 and TRBJ1-5, the full variable domain reads DTGVSQNPRHKITKRGQNVTFRCDPISEHNRLYWYRQTLGQGPEFLTYFQNEAQLEKSRLLSDRFSAERPKGSFSTLEIQRTEQGDSAMYLCASASGVGVQPQHFGDGTRLSIL.

The rearrangement joins TRBV5-5 to TRBJ2-7; no definite D call. The ends were cut back, 0 bases at V and 0 bases at J, with 10 bases in the middle. The germline V gene encodes CDR1 SGHKS and CDR2 YYEKEE (reference sequence). This CDR3 is 15 amino acids long. CDR3 nucleotides: TGTGCCAGCAGCTTGGGACGAACGTTCTCCTACGAGCAGTACTTC. It specifies CASSLGRTFSYEQYF. The full variable domain, rest sourced from reference TRBV5-5 and TRBJ2-7, is DAGVTQSPTHLIKTRGQQVTLRCSPISGHKSVSWYQQVLGQGPQFIFQYYEKEERGRGNFPDRFSARQFPNYSSELNVNALLLGDSALYLCASSLGRTFSYEQYFGPGTRLTVT.

This clone was counted once. The chain has TRBV4-1 and TRBJ2-7, with 7 positions matching TRBD1. Germline CDR1 is MGHRA and CDR2 is YSYEKL. Trimming cost V 3 bases and J 1 base; bases outside gene matches: 6. The CDR3 is made up of 15 amino acids. CDR3 coding DNA: TGCGCCAGCAGCCATTCCCGACAGGGTTCCTACGAGCAGTACTTC. Residues: CASSHSRQGSYEQYF.

The V and J genes are TRBV27 and TRBJ1-1, with D hard to call. Per germline, CDR1 MNHEY and CDR2 SMNVEV (reference sequence). The CDR3 length is 13 residues. The ends were cut back, 2 bases at V and 1 base at J, with 5 bases in the middle. This CDR3 is CASSLRENTEAFF. The CDR3 DNA follows: TGTGCCAGCAGTTTAAGGGAGAACACTGAAGCTTTCTTT.

The chain links TRBV27 to TRBJ1-2; 11 bases fit TRBD1. Unmatched junction bases numbered 7, after V lost 3 bases and J lost 4 bases. The germline V gene has CDR1 MNHEY and CDR2 SMNVEV (reference sequence). CDR3 length equals 16 residues. The CDR3 nucleotides are TGTGCCAGCAGTTTTGGGACAGGGGGAGGAATCTATGGCTACACCTTC. The encoded protein is CASSFGTGGGIYGYTF.

This chain uses TRBV4-1 with TRBJ2-3; 7 bases map to TRBD1. Germline V gives CDR1 MGHRA, CDR2 YSYEKL. The CDR3 contains 16 residues. With V trimmed by 1 base and J by 2 bases, 6 bases remained unmatched. The CDR3 is CASSQVVDRSTDTQYF. CDR3 coding DNA: TGCGCCAGCAGCCAAGTCGTGGACAGGTCCACAGATACGCAGTATTTT.

The chain is built from TRBV19 and TRBJ2-3; TRBD2 matches 9 bases. CDR1 LNHDA and CDR2 SQIVND come from the germline V gene (reference sequence). The CDR3 is 15 amino acids. The V gene end was trimmed by 4 bases and the J gene end by 3 bases; junction bases not matched to a gene: 5. The CDR3 loop is CASSTSGGKTDTQYF. CDR3 nucleotides: TGTGCCAGTAGTACGAGCGGGGGGAAGACAGATACGCAGTATTTT.

The CDR3 bases are TGCGCCAGCAACGGGGGTGGGGACAATCAGCCCCAGCATTTT. Its translation: CASNGGGDNQPQHF. This sequence joins TRBV10-2 and TRBJ1-5; maybe TRBD1 (5 bases). Trimming cost V 7 bases and J 3 bases, with 13 bases left between them. Per the germline V gene, CDR1 is WSHSY and CDR2 is SAAADI. This CDR3 has 14 residues.

This chain uses TRBV5-1 with TRBJ1-3; D possibly corresponds to TRBD1 (5 bases). Trimming left V 0 bases short and J 4 bases short, with 11 bases between. In germline, CDR1 is SGHRS, CDR2 YFSETQ. This CDR3 comprises 15 residues. Here the CDR3 DNA reads TGCGCCAGCAGCTTGGGGTCGGGGGACGGAAACACCATATATTTT. It encodes CASSLGSGDGNTIYF.

V and J are TRBV6-5 and TRBJ2-1, with 9 bases lining up with TRBD1. The V gene's germline CDR1 is MNHEY and CDR2 SVGAGI. J gave up 5 bases and V 5 bases, and 4 bases lay outside the gene matches. The CDR3 is 14 residues long. The CDR3 loop is CASSRGQGNNEQFF. In DNA form, the CDR3 reads TGTGCCAGCAGTCGAGGACAGGGGAACAATGAGCAGTTCTTC.

The chain carries TRBV18 and TRBJ1-3; D may be TRBD1 (6 bases). V lost 3 bases and J lost 2, with 14 bases in between. Germline-derived CDR1 and CDR2 are KGHSH and LQKENI. The CDR3 consists of 16 residues. This CDR3 is CASSPPGAVAGNTIYF. The CDR3 DNA sequence: TGTGCCAGCTCACCCCCGGGGGCGGTAGCTGGAAACACCATATATTTT. The variable domain in full, with the rest retrieved from reference TRBV18 and TRBJ1-3, is NAGVMQNPRHLVRRRGQEARLRCSPMKGHSHVYWYRQLPEEGLKFMVYLQKENIIDESGMPKERFSAEFPKEGPSILRIQQVVRGDSAAYFCASSPPGAVAGNTIYFGEGSWLTVV.

V gene TRBV7-3 combines with J gene TRBJ2-7; 11 bases fit TRBD1. The CDR3 runs 14 residues. The V and J ends lost 4 bases and 6 bases, in that order; junction bases with no gene match: 5. Germline CDR1 SGHTA, CDR2 FQGTGA. CDR3 protein: CASSSTGTGGEQYF. DNA of the CDR3: TGTGCCAGCAGCTCTACCGGGACAGGGGGCGAGCAGTACTTC.

The rearrangement joins TRBV7-2 to TRBJ1-6, with D uncertain. The CDR3 is made up of 14 amino acids. Germline V gene sequence: CDR1 SGHTA, CDR2 FQGNSA. V lost 5 bases, J lost 9 bases, and 14 bases lay in between. The CDR3 spells CASSPVASSSPLHF. CDR3 coding DNA: TGTGCCAGCAGCCCGGTCGCTTCGAGTTCACCCCTCCACTTT.

The rearrangement joins TRBV28 to TRBJ1-2, with 7 bases identical to TRBD1. The germline CDR1 and CDR2 sequences are MDHEN and SYDVKM. The length of the CDR3 is 14 residues. Germline trimming cut 6 bases from V and 4 bases from J; bases unmatched to any gene: 8. CDR3 DNA sequence: TGTGCCAGCAGAACCCCCAGACAGGGCTATGGCTACACCTTC. Translated, it gives CASRTPRQGYGYTF.

The chain recombines TRBV18 with TRBJ1-1; 8 nucleotides agree with TRBD1. The trim removed 3 bases at V and 1 base at J, leaving 4 bases unmatched. Germline V gene lookup returns CDR1 KGHSH and CDR2 LQKENI. This CDR3 is built from 15 residues. The CDR3 region is CASSPGQGGNTEAFF. CDR3 DNA: TGTGCCAGCTCACCCGGACAGGGTGGGAACACTGAAGCTTTCTTT.

CDR3 DNA sequence: TGTGCCAGTAGGCCTGACAGGGTTCAGCCCCAGCATTTT. The encoded protein is CASRPDRVQPQHF. The chain joins TRBV19 to TRBJ1-5, with 7 bases that match TRBD1. With V trimmed by 6 bases and J by 6 bases, 5 bases remained unmatched. The germline gives CDR1 LNHDA, CDR2 SQIVND (reference sequence). The CDR3 has 13 amino acids.

The V gene is TRBV5-1, the J gene TRBJ2-3, with TRBD2 as a possible D gene (5 bases). There are 14 residues in the CDR3. Per the germline V gene, CDR1 is SGHRS and CDR2 is YFSETQ. The V end lost 3 bases, the J end lost 1 base, and 9 bases lay between the germline ends. CDR3 sequence reads: CASSSGYGTDTQYF. The CDR3 DNA reads TGCGCCAGCAGCTCGGGATACGGCACAGATACGCAGTATTTT.

This chain links TRBV29-1 with TRBJ2-1; 8 bases map to TRBD1. This CDR3 comprises 14 residues. CDR1 is SQVTM and CDR2 is ANQGSEA in the germline V gene. V was clipped by 4 bases and J by 3 bases; unmatched bases: 5. CDR3 sequence reads: CSVAPGTGYNEQFF. For the CDR3, the DNA is TGCAGCGTTGCCCCCGGGACAGGCTACAATGAGCAGTTCTTC.

This chain links TRBV28 with TRBJ2-1; D perhaps matches TRBD1 (6 bases). This CDR3 region has 16 residues. Germline V gene sequence: CDR1 MDHEN, CDR2 SYDVKM. V lost 6 bases to trimming and J lost 5 bases, with 20 bases between them. In DNA form, the CDR3 reads TGTGCCAGCAGCTCCGCAGGGGTAGTACCAGACAATGAGCAGTTCTTC. Translating gives CASSSAGVVPDNEQFF.

The genes are TRBV4-2 and TRBJ2-7; D remains unclear. The germline V gene encodes CDR1 LGHNA and CDR2 YNFKEQ. The CDR3 is made up of 13 amino acids. The V and J ends lost 0 bases and 4 bases respectively, with 7 bases between them. The CDR3 DNA reads TGTGCCAGCAGCCAAGAAAGACGATACGAGCAGTACTTC. Amino acid sequence: CASSQERRYEQYF.

This chain links TRBV10-1 with TRBJ2-7, with D perhaps TRBD1 (6 bases). The CDR3 is 19 residues long. Trimming took off 0 bases at V and 2 bases at J, with 23 bases between the two ends. CDR1 is WNHNN and CDR2 is SYGVQD in the germline V gene (reference sequence). The CDR3 nucleotides are TGCGCCAGCAGTGAGTCGAAGGACAGATTCGCCTACGGCCCCTACGAGCAGTACTTC. Its protein is CASSESKDRFAYGPYEQYF.

The V call is TRBV6-6, the J call TRBJ2-3; TRBD1 matches 7 bases. The length of the CDR3 is 14 residues. The junction had 5 bases not matched to a gene; V was cut back by 8 bases and J by 0 bases. CDR1 and CDR2 from the germline V gene are MNHNY and SVGAGI (reference sequence). DNA for the CDR3: TGTGCCAGCTTAGGGGGCCATAGCACAGATACGCAGTATTTT. This translates into CASLGGHSTDTQYF.

Only one count was recorded for this clone. The genes are TRBV18 and TRBJ1-1; D uncertain. V dropped 2 bases and J dropped 1 base, with 8 bases sitting between them. The V gene's germline CDR1 is KGHSH and CDR2 LQKENI. This CDR3 contains 14 residues. CDR3 residues: CASSPNIANTEAFF. CDR3 DNA: TGTGCCAGCTCACCAAACATAGCGAACACTGAAGCTTTCTTT.

This clone was counted between two and nine times. The chain couples TRBV20-1 to TRBJ1-2, with TRBD1 identical over 10 bases. Germline CDR1 DFQATT, CDR2 SNEGSKA (reference sequence). The CDR3 is 11 residues long. The CDR3 nucleotides read TGCAGGGGGGACAGGGGAAGTGGCTACACCTTC. It yields the protein CRGDRGSGYTF.

This clone occurred once. The rearrangement uses TRBV9 and TRBJ2-7; D gene uncertain. Germline V gene lookup returns CDR1 SGDLS and CDR2 YYNGEE. The V end was cut by 4 bases, the J end by 3 bases, with 14 bases between. CDR3 length: 14 amino acids. CDR3 in DNA: TGTGCCAGCAGCTCAAGCTTAGGGAACTACGAGCAGTACTTC. Its translation: CASSSSLGNYEQYF.

This clone was found a few times. The chain recombines TRBV5-1 with TRBJ2-1; 11 nucleotides align to TRBD2. There are 15 residues in the CDR3. V dropped 5 bases and J dropped 4; count of bases not matched to a gene: 5. Germline lookup yields CDR1 SGHRS and CDR2 YFSETQ. The CDR3 DNA is TGCGCCAGCAGGTCTAGCGGGGGGATATACAATGAGCAGTTCTTC. This codes for CASRSSGGIYNEQFF.